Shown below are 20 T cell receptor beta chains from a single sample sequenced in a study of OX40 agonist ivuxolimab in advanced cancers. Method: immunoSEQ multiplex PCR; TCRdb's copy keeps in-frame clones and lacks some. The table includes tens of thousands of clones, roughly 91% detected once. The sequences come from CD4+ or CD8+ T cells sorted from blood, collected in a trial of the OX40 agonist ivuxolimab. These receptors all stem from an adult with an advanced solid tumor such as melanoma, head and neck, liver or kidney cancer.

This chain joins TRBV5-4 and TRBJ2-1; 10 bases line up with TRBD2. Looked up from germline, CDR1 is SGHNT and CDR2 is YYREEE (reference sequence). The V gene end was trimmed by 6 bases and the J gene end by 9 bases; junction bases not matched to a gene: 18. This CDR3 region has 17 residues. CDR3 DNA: TGTGCCAGCAACCCGACGGTGGCGCCTAGCGGGAGTAGTGAGCAGTTCTTC. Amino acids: CASNPTVAPSGSSEQFF.

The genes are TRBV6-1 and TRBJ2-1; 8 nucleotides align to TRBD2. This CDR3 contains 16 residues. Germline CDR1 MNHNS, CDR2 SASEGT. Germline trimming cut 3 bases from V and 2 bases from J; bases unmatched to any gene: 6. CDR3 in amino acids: CASSDSERGTYNEQFF. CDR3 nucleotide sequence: TGTGCCAGCAGTGATTCCGAGCGGGGGACCTACAATGAGCAGTTCTTC.

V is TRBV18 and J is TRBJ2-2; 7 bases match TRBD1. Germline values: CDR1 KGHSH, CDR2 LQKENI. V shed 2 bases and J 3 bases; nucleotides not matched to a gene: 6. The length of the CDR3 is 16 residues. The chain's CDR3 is CASSPRGGAYTGELFF. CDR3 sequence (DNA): TGTGCCAGCTCACCAAGAGGGGGCGCTTACACCGGGGAGCTGTTTTTT.

CDR3 sequence: CAWSATNQPQHF. CDR3 sequence (DNA): TGTGCCTGGAGTGCAACAAATCAGCCCCAGCATTTT. The gene calls are TRBV30 and TRBJ1-5; D not certain. Germline CDR1 and CDR2: GTSNPN and SVGIG (reference sequence). With 1 base removed from V and 4 bases from J, the gap between germline ends came to 5 bases. The CDR3 runs to 12 residues.

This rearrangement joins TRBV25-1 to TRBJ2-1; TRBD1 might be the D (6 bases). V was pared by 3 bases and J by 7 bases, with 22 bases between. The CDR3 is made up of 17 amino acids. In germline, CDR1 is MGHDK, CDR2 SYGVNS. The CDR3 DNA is TGTGCCAGCAGTGATTGGGATACAGGGTCAGGTAGAAATGAGCAGTTCTTC. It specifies CASSDWDTGSGRNEQFF.

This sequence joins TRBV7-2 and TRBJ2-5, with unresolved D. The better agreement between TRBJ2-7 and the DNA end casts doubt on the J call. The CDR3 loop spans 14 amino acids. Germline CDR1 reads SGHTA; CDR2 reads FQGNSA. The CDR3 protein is CASSSTRIPHEQYF. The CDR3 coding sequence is TGTGCCAGCAGCTCAACCCGTATCCCACACGAGCAGTACTTC.

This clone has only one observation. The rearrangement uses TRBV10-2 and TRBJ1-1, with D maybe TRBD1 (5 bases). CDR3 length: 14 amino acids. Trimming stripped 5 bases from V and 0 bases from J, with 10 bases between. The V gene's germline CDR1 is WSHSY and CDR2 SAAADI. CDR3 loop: CASSSRGVNTEAFF. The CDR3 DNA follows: TGCGCCAGCAGTTCTAGGGGAGTGAACACTGAAGCTTTCTTT.

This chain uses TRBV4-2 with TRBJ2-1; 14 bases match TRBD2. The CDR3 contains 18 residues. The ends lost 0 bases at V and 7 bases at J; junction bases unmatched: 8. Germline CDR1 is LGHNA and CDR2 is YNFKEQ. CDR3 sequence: CASSQEGGLAGAWNEQFF. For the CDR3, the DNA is TGTGCCAGCAGCCAAGAGGGGGGACTAGCGGGAGCTTGGAATGAGCAGTTCTTC.

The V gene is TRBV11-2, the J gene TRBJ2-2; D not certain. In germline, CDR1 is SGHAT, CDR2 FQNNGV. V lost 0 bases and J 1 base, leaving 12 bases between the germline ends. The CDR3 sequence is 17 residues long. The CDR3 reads CASSLDRVAVNTGELFF. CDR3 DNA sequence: TGTGCCAGCAGCTTAGATAGAGTTGCGGTGAACACCGGGGAGCTGTTTTTT.

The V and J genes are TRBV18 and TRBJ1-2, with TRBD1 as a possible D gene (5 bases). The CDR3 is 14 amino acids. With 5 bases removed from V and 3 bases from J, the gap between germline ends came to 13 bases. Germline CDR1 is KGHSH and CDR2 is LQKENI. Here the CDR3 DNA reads TGTGCCAGCTCAGGTGGAGGAGGGGACTATGGCTACACCTTC. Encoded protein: CASSGGGGDYGYTF.

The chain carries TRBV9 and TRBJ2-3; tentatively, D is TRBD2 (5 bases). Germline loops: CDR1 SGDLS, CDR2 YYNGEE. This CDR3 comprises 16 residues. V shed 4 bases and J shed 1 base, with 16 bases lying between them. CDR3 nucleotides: TGTGCCAGCAGCCCAATCGAGGGCGAGGGCACAGATACGCAGTATTTT. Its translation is CASSPIEGEGTDTQYF.

The CDR3 is CASSTPGFYSYEQYF. Here the CDR3 DNA reads TGTGCCAGCAGCACGCCCGGGTTCTACTCCTACGAGCAGTACTTC. This chain joins TRBV11-2 and TRBJ2-7; D ambiguous. This CDR3 comprises 15 residues. Trimming removed 5 bases from V and 0 bases from J, with 14 bases in between. CDR1 is SGHAT, CDR2 FQNNGV, per germline.

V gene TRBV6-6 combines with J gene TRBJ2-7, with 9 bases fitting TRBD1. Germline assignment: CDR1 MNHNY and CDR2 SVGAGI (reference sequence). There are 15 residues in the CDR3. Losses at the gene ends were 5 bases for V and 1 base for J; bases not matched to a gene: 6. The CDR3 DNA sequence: TGTGCCAGCAGTACGGGACAGGGTCCTTCCTACGAGCAGTACTTC. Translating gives CASSTGQGPSYEQYF.

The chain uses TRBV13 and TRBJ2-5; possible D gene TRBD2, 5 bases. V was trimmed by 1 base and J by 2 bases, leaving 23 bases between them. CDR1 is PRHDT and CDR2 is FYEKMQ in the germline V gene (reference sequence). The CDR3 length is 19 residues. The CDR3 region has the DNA TGTGCCAGCAGCTTAGCGAGGCTGGCTAGCCACTTACTTCAAGAGACCCAGTACTTC. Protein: CASSLARLASHLLQETQYF.

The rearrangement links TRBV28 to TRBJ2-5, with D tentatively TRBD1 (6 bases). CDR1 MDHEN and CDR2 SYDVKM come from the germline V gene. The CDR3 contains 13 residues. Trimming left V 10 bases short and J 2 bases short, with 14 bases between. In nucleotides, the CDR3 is TGTGCCACCCGATGGGGGCCTCAAGAGACCCAGTACTTC. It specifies CATRWGPQETQYF.

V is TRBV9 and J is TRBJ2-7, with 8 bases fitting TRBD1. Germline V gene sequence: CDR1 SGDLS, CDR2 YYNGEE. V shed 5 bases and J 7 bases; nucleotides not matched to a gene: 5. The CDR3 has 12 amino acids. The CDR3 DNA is TGTGCCAGCAGAGGACAGGGCTATGAGCAGTACTTC. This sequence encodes CASRGQGYEQYF.

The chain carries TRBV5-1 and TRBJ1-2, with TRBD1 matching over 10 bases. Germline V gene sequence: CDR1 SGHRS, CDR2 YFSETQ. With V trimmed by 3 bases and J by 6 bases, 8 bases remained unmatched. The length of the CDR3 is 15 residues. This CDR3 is CASSSTATGGDGYTF. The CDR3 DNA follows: TGCGCCAGCAGCTCGACCGCGACAGGGGGCGATGGCTACACCTTC.

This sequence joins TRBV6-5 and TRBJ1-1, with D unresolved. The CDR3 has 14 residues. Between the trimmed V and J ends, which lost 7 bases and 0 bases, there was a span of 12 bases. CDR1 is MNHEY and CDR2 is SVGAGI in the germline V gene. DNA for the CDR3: TGTGCCAGCAAACCGGGTTTCGTGAACACTGAAGCTTTCTTT. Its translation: CASKPGFVNTEAFF.

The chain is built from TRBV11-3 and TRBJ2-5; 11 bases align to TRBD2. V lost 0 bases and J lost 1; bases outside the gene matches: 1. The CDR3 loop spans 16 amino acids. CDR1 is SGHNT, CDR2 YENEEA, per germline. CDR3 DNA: TGTGCCAGCAGCTTAGATCTAGCGGGAGGCCAAGAGACCCAGTACTTC. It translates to CASSLDLAGGQETQYF.

This CDR3 is CASSARWNEQFF. Here the CDR3 DNA reads TGTGCCAGCAGTGCACGTTGGAATGAGCAGTTCTTC. The V and J genes are TRBV6-6 and TRBJ2-1; D remains unclear. Germline CDR1 is MNHNY and CDR2 is SVGAGI (reference sequence). Trimming took off 5 bases at V and 7 bases at J, with 9 bases between the two ends. There are 12 residues in the CDR3.